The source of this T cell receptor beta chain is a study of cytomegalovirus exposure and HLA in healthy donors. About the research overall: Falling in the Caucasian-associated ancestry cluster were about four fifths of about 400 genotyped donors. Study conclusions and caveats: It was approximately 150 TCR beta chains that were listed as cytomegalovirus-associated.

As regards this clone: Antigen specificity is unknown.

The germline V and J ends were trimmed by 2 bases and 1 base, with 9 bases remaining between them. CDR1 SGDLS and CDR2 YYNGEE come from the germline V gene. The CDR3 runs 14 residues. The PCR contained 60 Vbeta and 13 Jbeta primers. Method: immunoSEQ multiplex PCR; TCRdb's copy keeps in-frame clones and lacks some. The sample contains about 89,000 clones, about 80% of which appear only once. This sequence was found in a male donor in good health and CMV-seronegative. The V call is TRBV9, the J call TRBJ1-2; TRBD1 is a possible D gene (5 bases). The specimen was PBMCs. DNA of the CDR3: TGTGCCAGCAGCGTCGCAGACAGTAACTATGGCTACACCTTC. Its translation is CASSVADSNYGYTF. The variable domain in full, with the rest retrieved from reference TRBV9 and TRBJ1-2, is DSGVTQTPKHLITATGQRVTLRCSPRSGDLSVYWYQQSLDQGLQFLIQYYNGEERAKGNILERFSAQQFPDLHSELNLSSLELGDSALYFCASSVADSNYGYTFGSGTRLTVV.